This T cell receptor (beta chain) was identified during a study of blood T cell repertoires in COVID-19. Background on the study: Samples came from the United States, Italy and Spain, spanning acute and convalescent COVID-19.

Per the original data handling: Nucleated cell counts were estimated from reference gene primer amplification. The repertoire was sequenced with immunoSEQ multiplex PCR; TCRdb's copy has only in-frame clones and lacks some. V and J calls and clone size are those listed in that table; D and trimming were worked out from the DNA. The data contain fewer than 300,000 clones, around 78% of them singletons. Germline V gene sequence: CDR1 LNHDA, CDR2 SQIVND (reference sequence). The CDR3 runs to 13 residues. The ends were cut back, 5 bases at V and 1 base at J, with 8 bases in the middle. The chain combines TRBV19 with TRBJ1-1; D might be TRBD1 (5 bases). The sequencing input was peripheral blood. The sequence came from a woman aged 70-85 years with active or convalescent COVID-19. The CDR3 bases are TGTGCCAGTAGTGTCGACAGGAACACTGAAGCTTTCTTT. Its protein is CASSVDRNTEAFF. Full variable domain (remainder filled in from reference TRBV19 and TRBJ1-1): DGGITQSPKYLFRKEGQNVTLSCEQNLNHDAMYWYRQDPGQGLRLIYYSQIVNDFQKGDIAEGYSVSREKKESFPLTVTSAQKNPTAFYLCASSVDRNTEAFFGQGTRLTVV.